The 10 T cell receptor beta chains listed next were all sequenced from one sample in a study of radiotherapy plus CTLA-4 blockade in lung cancer. The table came from immunoSEQ multiplex PCR; TCRdb's copy has only in-frame clones and leaves some out. The sample lists over 100,000 clones; 81% were seen once. The sample consisted of peripheral blood, taken from a patient treated with radiotherapy plus ipilimumab. Receptors originate from a human donor with non-small cell lung cancer that progressed on radiotherapy plus ipilimumab. Some clones in this sample may be carry-over from other donors' samples.

This chain uses TRBV6-1 with TRBJ2-7, with D possibly TRBD1 on 5 matching bases. This CDR3 has 13 amino acids. Germline CDR1 reads MNHNS; CDR2 reads SASEGT. Trimming left V 6 bases short and J 3 bases short, with 12 bases between. The CDR3 nucleotides read TGTGCCAGCAGCCCCAGGGATTACTACGAGCAGTACTTC. Its protein is CASSPRDYYEQYF.

The V call is TRBV4-2, the J call TRBJ2-1; 8 positions agree with TRBD1. This CDR3 has 17 amino acids. CDR1 and CDR2 (germline): LGHNA, YNFKEQ. The V and J ends lost 0 bases and 8 bases, in that order; junction bases with no gene match: 12. CDR3: CASSQDRAGTGRDEQFF. CDR3 sequence (DNA): TGTGCCAGCAGCCAAGATCGAGCCGGGACAGGTAGGGATGAGCAGTTCTTC.

The chain employs TRBV5-5 and TRBJ2-7; D not certain. The CDR3 runs 15 residues. CDR1 SGHKS and CDR2 YYEKEE come from the germline V gene (reference sequence). Trimming cost V 4 bases and J 2 bases, with 16 bases left between them. The CDR3 DNA is TGTGCCAGCAGCCGGATATCGACACCTACCTACGAGCAGTACTTC. This translates into CASSRISTPTYEQYF.

The chain couples TRBV19 to TRBJ1-1, with a weak D call TRBD1 (5 bases). This CDR3 comprises 12 residues. Germline V gene data show CDR1 as LNHDA and CDR2 as SQIVND (reference sequence). Between the trimmed V and J ends, which lost 5 bases and 6 bases, there was a span of 10 bases. The CDR3 region is CASSRGRAEAFF. CDR3 sequence (DNA): TGTGCCAGTAGTCGAGGCAGGGCTGAAGCTTTCTTT.

The chain employs TRBV15 and TRBJ2-6; 8 bases fit TRBD1. V lost 4 bases to trimming and J lost 2 bases; unmatched junction nucleotides: 10. In germline, CDR1 is LNHNV, CDR2 YYDKDF (reference sequence). CDR3 size: 18 residues. For the CDR3, the DNA is TGTGCCACCAGCACCGGACAGGGCGGTATTCCTGGGGCCAACGTCCTGACTTTC. Its protein product is CATSTGQGGIPGANVLTF.

The V and J genes are TRBV6-5 and TRBJ1-4; 8 nucleotides match TRBD1. This CDR3 region has 15 residues. The ends lost 2 bases at V and 7 bases at J; junction bases unmatched: 6. Germline CDR1 is MNHEY and CDR2 is SVGAGI. The CDR3 sequence is CASSYVSGGFEKLFF. The CDR3 DNA sequence: TGTGCCAGCAGTTACGTGTCAGGGGGCTTTGAAAAACTGTTTTTT.

V is TRBV6-9 and J is TRBJ1-5; D call uncertain. Between the trimmed V and J ends, which lost 5 bases and 6 bases, there was a span of 5 bases. The germline V gene has CDR1 MNHGY and CDR2 SVAAGI. The CDR3 consists of 11 residues. The CDR3 sequence is CASSTSQPQHF. In DNA form, the CDR3 reads TGTGCCAGCAGTACAAGTCAGCCCCAGCATTTT.

The chain uses TRBV5-1 and TRBJ2-3; possible D gene TRBD2, 5 bases. The V gene's germline CDR1 is SGHRS and CDR2 YFSETQ. Trimming stripped 5 bases from V and 0 bases from J, with 10 bases between. The CDR3 has 14 residues. The CDR3 here is CASRDFDSTDTQYF. CDR3 nucleotides: TGCGCCAGCAGGGACTTCGACAGCACAGATACGCAGTATTTT.

V usage is TRBV7-2 and J usage is TRBJ2-7; perhaps D is TRBD1 or TRBD2 (5 bases each). This CDR3 spans 14 amino acids. From germline, CDR1 is SGHTA and CDR2 FQGNSA. Trimming cost V 5 bases and J 3 bases, with 14 bases left between them. For the CDR3, the DNA is TGTGCCAGCAGCGTCGGGACGAATGGCTACGAGCAGTACTTC. It codes for CASSVGTNGYEQYF.

J is TRBJ2-7 and V is TRBV5-1, with 7 bases matching TRBD1. Losses at the gene ends were 4 bases for V and 2 bases for J; bases not matched to a gene: 6. Germline CDR1 reads SGHRS; CDR2 reads YFSETQ. This CDR3 is built from 14 residues. CDR3 residues: CASSVDRATYEQYF. The CDR3 DNA is TGCGCCAGCAGCGTCGACAGGGCAACCTACGAGCAGTACTTC.